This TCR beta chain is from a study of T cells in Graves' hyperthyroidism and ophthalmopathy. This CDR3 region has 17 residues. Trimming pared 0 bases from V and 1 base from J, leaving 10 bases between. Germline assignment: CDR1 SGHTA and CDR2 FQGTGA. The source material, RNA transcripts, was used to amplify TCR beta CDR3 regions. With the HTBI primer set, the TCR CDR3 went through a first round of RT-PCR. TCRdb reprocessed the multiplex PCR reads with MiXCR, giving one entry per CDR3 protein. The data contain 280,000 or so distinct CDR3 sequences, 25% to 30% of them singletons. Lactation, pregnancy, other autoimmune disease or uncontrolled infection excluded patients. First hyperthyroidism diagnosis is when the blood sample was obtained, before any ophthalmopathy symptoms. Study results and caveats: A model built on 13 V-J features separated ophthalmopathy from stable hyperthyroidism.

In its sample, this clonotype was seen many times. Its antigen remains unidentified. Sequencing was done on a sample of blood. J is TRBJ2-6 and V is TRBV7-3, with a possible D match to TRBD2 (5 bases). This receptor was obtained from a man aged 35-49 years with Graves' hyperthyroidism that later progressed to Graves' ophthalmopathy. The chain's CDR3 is CASSLTRAVSGANVLTF. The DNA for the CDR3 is TGTGCCAGCAGCTTAACGCGGGCTGTGTCTGGGGCCAACGTCCTGACTTTC.